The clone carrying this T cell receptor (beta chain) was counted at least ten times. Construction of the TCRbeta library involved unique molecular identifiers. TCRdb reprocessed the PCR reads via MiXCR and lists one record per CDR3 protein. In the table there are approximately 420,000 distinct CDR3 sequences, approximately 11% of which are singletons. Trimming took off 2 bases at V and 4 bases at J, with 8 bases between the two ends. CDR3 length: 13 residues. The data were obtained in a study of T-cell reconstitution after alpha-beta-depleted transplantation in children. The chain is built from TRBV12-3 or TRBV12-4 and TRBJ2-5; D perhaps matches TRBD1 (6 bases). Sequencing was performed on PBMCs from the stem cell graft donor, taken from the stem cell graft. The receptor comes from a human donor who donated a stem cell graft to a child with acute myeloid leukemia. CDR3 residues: CASSLSRGETQYF. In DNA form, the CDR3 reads TGTGCCAGCAGTTTAAGCAGGGGAGAGACCCAGTACTTC.